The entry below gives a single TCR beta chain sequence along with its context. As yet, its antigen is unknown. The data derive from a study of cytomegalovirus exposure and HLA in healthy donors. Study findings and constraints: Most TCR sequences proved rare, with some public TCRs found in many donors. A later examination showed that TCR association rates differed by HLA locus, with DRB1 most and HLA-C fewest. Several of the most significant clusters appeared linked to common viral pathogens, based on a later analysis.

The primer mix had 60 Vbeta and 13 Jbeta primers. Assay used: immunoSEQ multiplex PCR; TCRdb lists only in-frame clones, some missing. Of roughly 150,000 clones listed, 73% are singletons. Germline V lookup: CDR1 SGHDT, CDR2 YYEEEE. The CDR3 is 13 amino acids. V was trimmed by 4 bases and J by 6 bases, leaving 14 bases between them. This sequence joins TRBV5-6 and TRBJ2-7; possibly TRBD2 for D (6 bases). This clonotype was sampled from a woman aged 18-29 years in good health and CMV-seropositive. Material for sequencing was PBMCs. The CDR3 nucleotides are TGTGCCAGCAGCCACGAGGGAGGCCTCGAGCAGTACTTC. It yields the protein CASSHEGGLEQYF.